This T cell receptor (beta chain) was identified during a study of cytomegalovirus exposure and HLA in healthy donors. Study results and caveats: Cytomegalovirus association was listed for 150 to 200 TCR beta chains. A few CMV-associated chains proved CMV antigen-specific in vitro.

The CDR3 sequence is 17 residues long. Germline CDR1 is MNHNS and CDR2 is SASEGT. The V gene end was trimmed by 1 base and the J gene end by 7 bases; junction bases not matched to a gene: 12. The donors belonged to the approximately 120-subject validation cohort, separate from the roughly 700-subject first cohort. Data came from immunoSEQ multiplex PCR; TCRdb stores just in-frame clones and leaves some out. This sample carries roughly 120,000 clones, approximately 89% of them seen once, and the ten largest clones take about 1.8%. Regarding this clone: Its target is unknown.

This receptor was obtained from a man aged 18 to 30 in good health and CMV-seronegative. The chain recombines TRBV6-1 with TRBJ1-5; 8 nucleotides line up with TRBD1. The sequencing sample was made of PBMCs. In nucleotides, the CDR3 is TGTGCCAGCAGTGAAGGCCTTGGTTCGACAGGGGACCAGCCCCAGCATTTT. Amino acid sequence: CASSEGLGSTGDQPQHF.